This T cell receptor beta chain was identified in a study of cytomegalovirus exposure and HLA in healthy donors. Study-level information: Unique TCR beta sequences numbering approximately 100 million came from 150 million to 200 million T cells in an earlier analysis. The study's early data release held 80 million to 95 million unique TCRs from HLA-typed donors.

PCR employed 60 Vbeta and 13 Jbeta primers. This table comes from immunoSEQ multiplex PCR, and its TCRdb copy is limited to in-frame clones, with some not included. The table shows 100,000 or so clones, with around 74% occurring only once. About this clone: Its antigen is still unknown.

V lost 1 base, J lost 6 bases, and 23 bases stayed unmatched. The CDR3 length is 21 residues. Germline V gene lookup returns CDR1 SGDLS and CDR2 YYNGEE. Overall study results and limits: Among TCR beta chains, those listed as cytomegalovirus-associated numbered over 150. Presence/absence analyses took donor sequencing depth as roughly uniform.

Sequencing was done on a sample of PBMCs. This sequence was found in a man aged 30-40 years in good health and CMV-seropositive. The V gene is TRBV9, the J gene TRBJ2-2; 8 nucleotides align to TRBD2. CDR3 residues: CASSVSLEGGAGANLAGELFF. CDR3 DNA sequence: TGTGCCAGCAGCGTATCTCTCGAGGGGGGAGCGGGGGCCAACTTGGCCGGGGAGCTGTTTTTT.